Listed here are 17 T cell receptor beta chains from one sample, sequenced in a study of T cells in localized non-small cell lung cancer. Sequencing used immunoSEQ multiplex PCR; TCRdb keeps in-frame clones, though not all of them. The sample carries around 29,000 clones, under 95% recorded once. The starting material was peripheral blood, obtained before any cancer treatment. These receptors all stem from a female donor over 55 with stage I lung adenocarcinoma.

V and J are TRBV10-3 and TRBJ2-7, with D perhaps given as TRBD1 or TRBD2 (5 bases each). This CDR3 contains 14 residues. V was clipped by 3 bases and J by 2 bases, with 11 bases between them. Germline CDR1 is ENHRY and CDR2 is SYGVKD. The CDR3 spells CAISDRGSAYEQYF. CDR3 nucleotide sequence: TGTGCCATCAGTGATCGGGGCAGCGCCTACGAGCAGTACTTC.

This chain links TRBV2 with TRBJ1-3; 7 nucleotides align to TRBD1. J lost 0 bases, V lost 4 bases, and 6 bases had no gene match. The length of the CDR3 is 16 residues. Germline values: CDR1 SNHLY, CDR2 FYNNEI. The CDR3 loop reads CASSGDSPASGNTIYF. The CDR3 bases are TGTGCCAGCAGTGGGGACAGCCCAGCCTCTGGAAACACCATATATTTT.

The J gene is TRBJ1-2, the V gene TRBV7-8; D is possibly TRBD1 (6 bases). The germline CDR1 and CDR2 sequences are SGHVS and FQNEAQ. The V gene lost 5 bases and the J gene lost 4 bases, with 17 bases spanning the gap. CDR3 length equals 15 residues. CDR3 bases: TGTGCCAGCAGCCAAACTCGGACAGCTACCTATGGCTACACCTTC. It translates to CASSQTRTATYGYTF.

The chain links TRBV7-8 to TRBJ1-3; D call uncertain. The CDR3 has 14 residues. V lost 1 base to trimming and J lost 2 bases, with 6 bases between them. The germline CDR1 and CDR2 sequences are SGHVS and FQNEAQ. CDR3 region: CASSLGVTGNTIYF. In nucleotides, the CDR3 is TGTGCCAGCAGCTTAGGGGTTACTGGAAACACCATATATTTT.

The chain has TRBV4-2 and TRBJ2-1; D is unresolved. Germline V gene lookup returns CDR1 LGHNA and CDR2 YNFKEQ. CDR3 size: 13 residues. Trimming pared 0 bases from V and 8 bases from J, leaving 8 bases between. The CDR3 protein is CASSQDGSYEQFF. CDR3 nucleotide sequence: TGTGCCAGCAGCCAAGATGGCAGTTATGAGCAGTTCTTC.

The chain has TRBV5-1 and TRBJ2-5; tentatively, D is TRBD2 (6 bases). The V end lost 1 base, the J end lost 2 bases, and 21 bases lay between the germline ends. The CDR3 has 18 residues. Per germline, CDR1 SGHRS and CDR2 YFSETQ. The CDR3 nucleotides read TGCGCCAGCAGCTTGCGCCCGACGGGAGCCAACTTTCAAGAGACCCAGTACTTC. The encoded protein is CASSLRPTGANFQETQYF.

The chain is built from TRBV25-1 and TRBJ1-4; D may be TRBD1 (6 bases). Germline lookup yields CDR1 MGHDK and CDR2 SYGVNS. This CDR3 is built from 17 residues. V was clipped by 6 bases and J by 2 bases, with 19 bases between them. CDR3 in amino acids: CASSAEDRWSTNEKLFF. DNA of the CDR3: TGTGCCAGCAGCGCCGAAGACAGGTGGTCGACTAATGAAAAACTGTTTTTT.

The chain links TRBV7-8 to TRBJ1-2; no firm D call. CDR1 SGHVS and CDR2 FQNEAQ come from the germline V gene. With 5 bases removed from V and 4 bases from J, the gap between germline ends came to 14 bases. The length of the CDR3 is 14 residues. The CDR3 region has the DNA TGTGCCAGCAGCCGAGGGTGGGAGGCCTATGGCTACACCTTC. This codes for CASSRGWEAYGYTF. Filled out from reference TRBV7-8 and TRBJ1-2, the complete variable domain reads GAGVSQSPRYKVAKRGQDVALRCDPISGHVSLFWYQQALGQGPEFLTYFQNEAQLDKSGLPSDRFFAERPEGSVSTLKIQRTQQEDSAVYLCASSRGWEAYGYTFGSGTRLTVV.

CDR3 in amino acids: CSVFEGPYEQYF. CDR3 sequence (DNA): TGCAGCGTTTTTGAGGGTCCCTACGAGCAGTACTTC. The rearrangement uses TRBV29-1 and TRBJ2-7, with D perhaps TRBD2 (5 bases). CDR3 size: 12 residues. The germline V gene has CDR1 SQVTM and CDR2 ANQGSEA. Deletions cut 5 bases from V and 2 bases from J, with 10 bases between.

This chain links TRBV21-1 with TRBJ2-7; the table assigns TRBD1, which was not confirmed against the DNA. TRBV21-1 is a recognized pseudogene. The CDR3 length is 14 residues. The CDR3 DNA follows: TGTGCCAGCAGCAAAGGCGGACAGCCGTACGAGCAGTACTTC. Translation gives CASSKGGQPYEQYF.

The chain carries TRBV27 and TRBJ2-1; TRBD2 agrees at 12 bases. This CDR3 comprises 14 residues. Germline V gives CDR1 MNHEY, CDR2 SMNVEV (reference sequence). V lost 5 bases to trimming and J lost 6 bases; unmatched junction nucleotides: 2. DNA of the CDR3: TGTGCCAGCAGTCTAGCGGGAGGGGGCAATGAGCAGTTCTTC. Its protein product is CASSLAGGGNEQFF.

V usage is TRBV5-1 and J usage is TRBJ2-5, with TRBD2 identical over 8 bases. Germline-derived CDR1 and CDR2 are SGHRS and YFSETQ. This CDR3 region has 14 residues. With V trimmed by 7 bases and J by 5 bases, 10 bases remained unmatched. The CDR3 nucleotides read TGCGCCAGCGGGGCCAGCGGGGGTCCTGAGACCCAGTACTTC. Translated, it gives CASGASGGPETQYF.

The CDR3 here is CASSLGRVEREKLFF. CDR3 in DNA: TGTGCCAGCAGCTTAGGCCGGGTAGAAAGGGAAAAACTGTTTTTT. The rearrangement links TRBV11-2 to TRBJ1-4; D gene ambiguous. The CDR3 covers 15 residues. V lost 1 base, J lost 8 bases, and 14 bases lay in between. CDR1 SGHAT and CDR2 FQNNGV come from the germline V gene.

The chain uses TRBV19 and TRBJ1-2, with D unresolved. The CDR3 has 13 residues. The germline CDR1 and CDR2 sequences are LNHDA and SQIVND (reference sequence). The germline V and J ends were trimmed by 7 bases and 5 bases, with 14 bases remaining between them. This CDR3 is CASTPEQMYGYTF. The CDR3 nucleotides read TGTGCCAGTACCCCAGAACAGATGTATGGCTACACCTTC.

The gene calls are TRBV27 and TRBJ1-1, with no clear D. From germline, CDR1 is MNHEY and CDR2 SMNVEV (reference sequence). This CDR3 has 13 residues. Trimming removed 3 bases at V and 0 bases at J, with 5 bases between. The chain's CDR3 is CASSFGLNTEAFF. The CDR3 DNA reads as TGTGCCAGCAGTTTTGGATTGAACACTGAAGCTTTCTTT.

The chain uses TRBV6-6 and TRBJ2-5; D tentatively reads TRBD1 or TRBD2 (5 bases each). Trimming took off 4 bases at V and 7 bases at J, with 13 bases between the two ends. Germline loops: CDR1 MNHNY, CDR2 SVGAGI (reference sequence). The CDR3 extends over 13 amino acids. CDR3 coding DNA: TGTGCCAGCAGTTCCGGAGTTGGGGGGACCCAGTACTTC. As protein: CASSSGVGGTQYF.

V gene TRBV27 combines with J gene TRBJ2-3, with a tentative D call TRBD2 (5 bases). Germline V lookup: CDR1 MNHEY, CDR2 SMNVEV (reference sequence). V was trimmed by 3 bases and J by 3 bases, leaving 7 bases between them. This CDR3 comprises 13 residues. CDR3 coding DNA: TGTGCCAGCAGTTTGAGAGGGACAGATACGCAGTATTTT. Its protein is CASSLRGTDTQYF.